The 26 T cell receptor beta chains reported below all come from one sample, sequenced in a study of blood T cell repertoires in COVID-19. Method: immunoSEQ multiplex PCR; TCRdb's copy keeps in-frame clones and lacks some. The table has 95,000 to 110,000 clones, over 60% seen once. The sequenced sample consisted of peripheral blood. These receptors all come from a man aged 65-85 years with acute or convalescent COVID-19.

V is TRBV7-8 and J is TRBJ1-5; TRBD1 is a possible D gene (6 bases). Germline assignment: CDR1 SGHVS and CDR2 FQNEAQ. Trimming stripped 5 bases from V and 7 bases from J, with 18 bases between. The CDR3 runs 15 residues. CDR3 residues: CASSRAPGVEQPQHF. The DNA of the CDR3 is TGTGCCAGCAGCCGAGCCCCAGGGGTGGAACAGCCCCAGCATTTT.

This clone was picked up a small number of times. The chain has TRBV19 and TRBJ2-5, with 8 bases fitting TRBD2. From germline, CDR1 is LNHDA and CDR2 SQIVND (reference sequence). The CDR3 loop spans 17 amino acids. V shed 5 bases, J shed 4 bases, and the junction held 15 bases outside the gene matches. The CDR3 here is CASSESGGGPGGETQYF. In nucleotides, the CDR3 is TGTGCCAGTAGTGAATCCGGCGGGGGGCCGGGGGGAGAGACCCAGTACTTC.

Only a few counts were recorded for this clone. V and J are TRBV5-6 and TRBJ1-2; D call uncertain. Trimming shortened V by 1 base and J by 8 bases, and 12 bases separated the two germline ends. The CDR3 contains 13 residues. Germline-derived CDR1 and CDR2 are SGHDT and YYEEEE. The CDR3 region is CASSLNGVGGYTF. DNA of the CDR3: TGTGCCAGCAGCTTGAACGGGGTCGGGGGCTACACCTTC. Complete variable domain (other parts from reference TRBV5-6 and TRBJ1-2): DAGVTQSPTHLIKTRGQQVTLRCSPKSGHDTVSWYQQALGQGPQFIFQYYEEEERQRGNFPDRFSGHQFPNYSSELNVNALLLGDSALYLCASSLNGVGGYTFGSGTRLTVV.

V usage is TRBV12-3 or TRBV12-4 and J usage is TRBJ1-1; weak D call: TRBD1 (5 bases). The CDR3 runs 13 residues. With 8 bases removed from V and 4 bases from J, the gap between germline ends came to 14 bases. The CDR3 DNA follows: TGTGCCAGCGGCGCATGGCAGGGCACTGAAGCTTTCTTT. This sequence encodes CASGAWQGTEAFF.

The chain is built from TRBV7-8 and TRBJ2-7; tentative D call: TRBD1 (5 bases). Germline V gives CDR1 SGHVS, CDR2 FQNEAQ. With 5 bases removed from V and 2 bases from J, the gap between germline ends came to 16 bases. The CDR3 totals 15 residues. The CDR3 loop is CASSRRLIGAYEQYF. CDR3 DNA sequence: TGTGCCAGCAGCCGAAGACTCATAGGGGCCTACGAGCAGTACTTC.

This chain connects TRBV7-2 to TRBJ1-4; a weak D match, TRBD1 (5 bases). V lost 2 bases and J 7 bases, leaving 11 bases between the germline ends. Germline lookup yields CDR1 SGHTA and CDR2 FQGNSA. The CDR3 covers 14 residues. The CDR3 spells CASSLTGGGEKLFF. CDR3 DNA sequence: TGTGCCAGCAGCTTAACCGGGGGAGGTGAAAAACTGTTTTTT. The complete variable domain, with remaining parts taken from reference TRBV7-2 and TRBJ1-4, reads GAGVSQSPSNKVTEKGKDVELRCDPISGHTALYWYRQSLGQGLEFLIYFQGNSAPDKSGLPSDRFSAERTGGSVSTLTIQRTQQEDSAVYLCASSLTGGGEKLFFGSGTQLSVL.

This chain uses TRBV6-5 with TRBJ2-3, with D unresolved. Per the germline V gene, CDR1 is MNHEY and CDR2 is SVGAGI. Trimming took off 7 bases at V and 6 bases at J, with 8 bases between the two ends. This CDR3 is 11 amino acids long. The CDR3 region has the DNA TGTGCCAGCATCTCCGGTGATACGCAGTATTTT. Translation: CASISGDTQYF.

The chain recombines TRBV19 with TRBJ1-1, with no clear D. Looked up from germline, CDR1 is LNHDA and CDR2 is SQIVND (reference sequence). CDR3 length equals 16 residues. V was clipped by 3 bases and J by 6 bases, with 20 bases between them. The CDR3 sequence is CASSIPGKGGFAEAFF. The CDR3 nucleotides are TGTGCCAGTAGTATCCCCGGGAAGGGTGGTTTCGCTGAAGCTTTCTTT.

The table lists this clone with a few counts. J is TRBJ2-7 and V is TRBV15; 8 nucleotides agree with TRBD1. Germline V gene data show CDR1 as LNHNV and CDR2 as YYDKDF (reference sequence). V was pared by 4 bases and J by 3 bases, with 5 bases of the junction left unmatched. The CDR3 is 14 amino acids. This CDR3 reads CATSTGQGNYEQYF. The CDR3 DNA reads as TGTGCCACCAGCACCGGACAGGGAAACTACGAGCAGTACTTC.

This clone was found once. For the CDR3, the DNA is TGTGCCAGCAGCTTAACAGGATTACCTTATGGCTACACCTTC. This codes for CASSLTGLPYGYTF. The chain carries TRBV5-6 and TRBJ1-2, with D maybe TRBD1 (5 bases). The CDR3 loop spans 14 amino acids. Germline V gene sequence: CDR1 SGHDT, CDR2 YYEEEE. The V end was cut by 2 bases, the J end by 5 bases, with 13 bases between.

The CDR3: CASSPTPGDHGELFF. CDR3 DNA: TGTGCCAGCAGCCCCACTCCGGGGGACCACGGGGAGCTGTTTTTT. The gene calls are TRBV11-3 and TRBJ2-2, with D tentatively TRBD2 (6 bases). The germline V gene encodes CDR1 SGHNT and CDR2 YENEEA. This CDR3 is 15 amino acids long. Trimming shortened V by 5 bases and J by 7 bases, and 17 bases separated the two germline ends.

This rearrangement joins TRBV27 to TRBJ2-7; 11 bases agree with TRBD1. The CDR3 extends over 14 amino acids. Germline CDR1 is MNHEY and CDR2 is SMNVEV (reference sequence). V was pared by 6 bases and J by 3 bases, with 4 bases of the junction left unmatched. The CDR3 DNA is TGTGCCAGCAGCGGACAGGGGGCGCGCTACGAGCAGTACTTC. Protein sequence: CASSGQGARYEQYF.

The V gene is TRBV27, the J gene TRBJ2-7, with TRBD2 identical over 9 bases. V was pared by 5 bases and J by 2 bases, with 10 bases of the junction left unmatched. This CDR3 has 16 amino acids. Germline-derived CDR1 and CDR2 are MNHEY and SMNVEV (reference sequence). CDR3 nucleotide sequence: TGTGCCAGCAGTGCGCACTCAGCGGGGGGAGCCTACGAGCAGTACTTC. Translated: CASSAHSAGGAYEQYF.

The CDR3 is CASSQTANQPQHF. The CDR3 DNA is TGTGCCAGCAGCCAGACAGCTAATCAGCCCCAGCATTTT. V gene TRBV3-1 (or the pseudogene TRBV3-2) combines with J gene TRBJ1-5; weak D call: TRBD1 (5 bases). Trimming took off 3 bases at V and 4 bases at J, with 7 bases between the two ends. Per germline, CDR1 LGHDT and CDR2 YNNKEL (reference sequence). The CDR3 runs 13 residues.

V is TRBV10-3 and J is TRBJ2-7; D uncertain. Germline CDR1 reads ENHRY; CDR2 reads SYGVKD. Between the trimmed V and J ends, which lost 0 bases and 4 bases, there was a span of 7 bases. CDR3 length equals 13 residues. CDR3 region: CAISESVGYEQYF. Here the CDR3 DNA reads TGTGCCATCAGTGAGTCGGTCGGGTACGAGCAGTACTTC.

The chain couples TRBV19 to TRBJ1-2; no reliable D call. The CDR3 contains 15 residues. From germline, CDR1 is LNHDA and CDR2 SQIVND (reference sequence). V was cut by 3 bases and J by 4 bases, with 15 bases left in between. The CDR3 spells CASSIRREHFYGYTF. CDR3 in DNA: TGTGCCAGTAGTATTCGTAGGGAGCATTTCTATGGCTACACCTTC.

This clone was seen just once. This chain connects TRBV3-1 (or the pseudogene TRBV3-2) to TRBJ1-5, with TRBD1 matching over 7 bases. J gave up 7 bases and V 3 bases, and 6 bases lay outside the gene matches. Germline lookup yields CDR1 LGHDT and CDR2 YNNKEL (reference sequence). The CDR3 length is 14 residues. In DNA form, the CDR3 reads TGTGCCAGCAGCCAGGAGACAGGGTCACAGCCCCAGCATTTT. Amino acid sequence: CASSQETGSQPQHF.

The rearrangement links TRBV5-1 to TRBJ1-3, with a weak D call TRBD1 (6 bases). Trimming took off 5 bases at V and 2 bases at J, with 14 bases between the two ends. The CDR3 runs 15 residues. Germline values: CDR1 SGHRS, CDR2 YFSETQ. The CDR3 sequence: CASRSQGTAGNTIYF. Here the CDR3 DNA reads TGCGCCAGCAGAAGTCAGGGGACGGCTGGAAACACCATATATTTT.

The chain uses TRBV7-9 and TRBJ2-7, with D tentatively TRBD2 (5 bases). Per germline, CDR1 SEHNR and CDR2 FQNEAQ (reference sequence). Trimming cost V 1 base and J 3 bases, with 7 bases left between them. The CDR3 length is 13 residues. CDR3 nucleotides: TGTGCCAGCAGCTTAGTTGGACTCTACGAGCAGTACTTC. It encodes CASSLVGLYEQYF.

The chain recombines TRBV19 with TRBJ1-1; the match to TRBD1 covers 9 bases. The junction had 7 bases not matched to a gene; V was cut back by 7 bases and J by 1 base. This CDR3 spans 15 amino acids. In germline, CDR1 is LNHDA, CDR2 SQIVND (reference sequence). Written as DNA, the CDR3 is TGTGCCAGTATCCCCGGGACAGGGCGGAACACTGAAGCTTTCTTT. Translation: CASIPGTGRNTEAFF.

This chain uses TRBV18 with TRBJ2-2; 8 nucleotides line up with TRBD1. The CDR3 sequence is 15 residues long. Germline V lookup: CDR1 KGHSH, CDR2 LQKENI. V shed 6 bases, J shed 2 bases, and the junction held 5 bases outside the gene matches. Here the CDR3 DNA reads TGTGCCAGCTCGCTAGACAGGGGCAACACCGGGGAGCTGTTTTTT. Protein product: CASSLDRGNTGELFF.

The rearrangement links TRBV15 to TRBJ1-1; D uncertain. This CDR3 has 14 amino acids. The germline V and J ends were trimmed by 4 bases and 1 base, with 10 bases remaining between them. Germline CDR1 and CDR2: LNHNV and YYDKDF (reference sequence). DNA of the CDR3: TGTGCCACCAGCATGTCCCGGGGGAACACTGAAGCTTTCTTT. As protein: CATSMSRGNTEAFF.

The chain uses TRBV6-2 or TRBV6-3 and TRBJ2-7, with unresolved D. V was cut by 6 bases and J by 3 bases, with 6 bases left in between. CDR1 MNHEY and CDR2 SVGEGT come from the germline V gene. The CDR3 is 11 residues long. The CDR3 protein is CASSFNYEQYF. The CDR3 DNA follows: TGTGCCAGCAGCTTTAACTACGAGCAGTACTTC.

This chain joins TRBV28 and TRBJ1-1, with D unclear. The CDR3 is 16 residues long. The V gene lost 2 bases and the J gene lost 1 base, with 14 bases spanning the gap. From germline, CDR1 is MDHEN and CDR2 SYDVKM. The CDR3 region has the DNA TGTGCCAGCAGTTTAAAGTCGTGGTCGGGGAACACTGAAGCTTTCTTT. This encodes CASSLKSWSGNTEAFF. Combining the CDR3 with reference TRBV28 and TRBJ1-1 gives the whole variable domain DVKVTQSSRYLVKRTGEKVFLECVQDMDHENMFWYRQDPGLGLRLIYFSYDVKMKEKGDIPEGYSVSREKKERFSLILESASTNQTSMYLCASSLKSWSGNTEAFFGQGTRLTVV.

This clone showed up just once. This rearrangement joins TRBV7-2 to TRBJ1-1, with TRBD1 as a possible D gene (5 bases). V gave up 1 base and J gave up 6 bases, with 21 bases separating them. The CDR3 extends over 17 amino acids. CDR1 and CDR2 (germline): SGHTA, FQGNSA. The CDR3 DNA reads as TGTGCCAGCAGCTTAGAGTGGATGTTATTGGGGGGGGCTGAAGCTTTCTTT. This codes for CASSLEWMLLGGAEAFF.

The CDR3: CASSPPGQGVVPLHF. The DNA of the CDR3 is TGTGCCAGCAGTCCCCCGGGACAGGGGGTCGTCCCCCTCCACTTT. The rearrangement links TRBV14 to TRBJ1-6; 11 positions match TRBD1. Germline assignment: CDR1 SGHDN and CDR2 FVKESK. Trimming removed 6 bases from V and 13 bases from J; junction bases left unmatched: 11. CDR3 length: 15 amino acids.